The text below deals with one TCR beta chain. The data were produced by immunoSEQ multiplex PCR, yet TCRdb's version contains in-frame clones alone and is incomplete. This sample carries a few hundred thousand clones, 70% to 90% of them seen once, and the ten largest clones take around 4%. The source of the sample is a study of blood T cell repertoires in COVID-19. Participant ages covered about 18 to 89 years across some 25 US areas. Researchers sorted participants into cohorts using their self-reported clinical history. This TCR came from a woman in her forties with acute COVID-19. The sample taken for sequencing was PBMCs or T cells enriched from blood (not recorded which).

CDR3 sequence (DNA): TGTGCCAGCAGCCGTACATCGGCGACTGACTTCGCTTTCCACACCATATATTTT. This translates into CASSRTSATDFAFHTIYF. The chain has TRBV7-9 and TRBJ1-3; D is unclear. The germline V gene has CDR1 SEHNR and CDR2 FQNEAQ (reference sequence). This CDR3 comprises 18 residues. V was shortened by 5 bases and J by 8 bases, with 28 bases between the two germline ends.